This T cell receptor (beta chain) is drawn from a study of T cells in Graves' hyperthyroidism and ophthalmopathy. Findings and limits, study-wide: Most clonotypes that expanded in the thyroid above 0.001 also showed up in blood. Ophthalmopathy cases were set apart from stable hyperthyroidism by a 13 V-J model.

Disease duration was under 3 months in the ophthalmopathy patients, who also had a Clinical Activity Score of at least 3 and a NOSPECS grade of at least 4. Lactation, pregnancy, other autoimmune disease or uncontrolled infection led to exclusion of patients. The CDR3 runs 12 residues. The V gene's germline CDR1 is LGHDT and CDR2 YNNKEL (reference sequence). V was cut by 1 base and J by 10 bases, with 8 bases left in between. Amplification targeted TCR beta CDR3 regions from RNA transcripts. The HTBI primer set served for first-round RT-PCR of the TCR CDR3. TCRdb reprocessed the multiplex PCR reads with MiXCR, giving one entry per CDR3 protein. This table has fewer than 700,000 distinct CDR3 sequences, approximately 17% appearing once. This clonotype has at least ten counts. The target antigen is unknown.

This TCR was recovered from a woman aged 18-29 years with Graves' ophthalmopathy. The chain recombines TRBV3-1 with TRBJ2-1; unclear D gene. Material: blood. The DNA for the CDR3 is TGTGCCAGCAGCCAAGGCGGTTTCGAGCAGTTCTTC. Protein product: CASSQGGFEQFF.